The next 10 T cell receptor beta chains were all read from a single sample in a study of T cells after yellow fever vaccination. MiXCR was run by TCRdb on the 5' RACE reads, yielding one entry per CDR3 protein. The data hold just under 600,000 distinct CDR3 sequences, with approximately 12% observed a single time. Sequencing used PBMCs, obtained on the day of the yellow fever booster vaccination. These receptors were obtained from a man aged 25 to 45 who received the YFV17D yellow fever vaccine.

The chain combines TRBV20-1 with TRBJ2-5, with unresolved D. Germline assignment: CDR1 DFQATT and CDR2 SNEGSKA (reference sequence). Trimming took 7 bases from V and 5 from J, leaving 20 bases between them. The CDR3 is made up of 14 amino acids. The CDR3 DNA is TGCAGTGTTTCCGCCGTACAGTTAGTCGAGACCCAGTACTTC. Translation: CSVSAVQLVETQYF.

The V gene is TRBV7-9, the J gene TRBJ2-1; D perhaps matches TRBD2 (7 bases). This CDR3 spans 16 amino acids. CDR1 SEHNR and CDR2 FQNEAQ come from the germline V gene (reference sequence). Between the trimmed V and J ends, which lost 5 bases and 1 base, there was a span of 15 bases. This CDR3 reads CASSHGGAVSYNEQFF. CDR3 nucleotides: TGTGCCAGCAGCCATGGGGGGGCGGTTTCCTACAATGAGCAGTTCTTC.

A few counts support this clonotype. The chain joins TRBV20-1 to TRBJ2-1, with TRBD2 as a possible D gene (6 bases). V lost 6 bases and J 6 bases, leaving 18 bases between the germline ends. This CDR3 comprises 14 residues. The germline V gene encodes CDR1 DFQATT and CDR2 SNEGSKA (reference sequence). The CDR3 loop is CSATAGTAGNEQFF. DNA of the CDR3: TGCAGTGCAACCGCCGGGACTGCCGGCAATGAGCAGTTCTTC.

The table lists this clonotype with a few counts. The chain uses TRBV11-2 and TRBJ1-6, with D maybe TRBD1 (6 bases). V lost 4 bases to trimming and J lost 7 bases, with 20 bases between them. Germline V gene data show CDR1 as SGHAT and CDR2 as FQNNGV. This CDR3 region has 17 residues. DNA for the CDR3: TGTGCCAGCAGCTACTTCCTTGGGACAAGGAAAAATTCACCCCTCCACTTT. Protein: CASSYFLGTRKNSPLHF.

This clonotype was detected a few times. DNA of the CDR3: TGCGCCAGCAGCCTGACTAGCCGGGAGATGGATACGCAGTATTTT. This translates into CASSLTSREMDTQYF. The chain employs TRBV4-1 and TRBJ2-3; 7 bases agree with TRBD2. The CDR3 has 15 residues. Germline V gene sequence: CDR1 MGHRA, CDR2 YSYEKL. J gave up 6 bases and V 4 bases, and 10 bases lay outside the gene matches.

There are a few counts of this clonotype. The CDR3 loop reads CASSDRAARSGNTIYF. The CDR3 bases are TGTGCCAGCAGCGACCGGGCAGCGAGGTCTGGAAACACCATATATTTT. This rearrangement joins TRBV9 to TRBJ1-3; no firm D call. Germline values: CDR1 SGDLS, CDR2 YYNGEE. V was clipped by 3 bases and J by 1 base, with 14 bases between them. This CDR3 contains 16 residues.

This chain links TRBV20-1 with TRBJ2-1; 11 nucleotides line up with TRBD2. The CDR3 contains 13 residues. V was clipped by 5 bases and J by 8 bases; unmatched bases: 5. Germline lookup yields CDR1 DFQATT and CDR2 SNEGSKA (reference sequence). As DNA, the CDR3 is TGCAGTGCTGGACTAGCGGGTACCCATGAGCAGTTCTTC. Protein product: CSAGLAGTHEQFF.

This clonotype was counted only a few times. This rearrangement joins TRBV9 to TRBJ2-1; the D gene is possibly TRBD1 (6 bases). Per germline, CDR1 SGDLS and CDR2 YYNGEE. The germline V and J ends were trimmed by 0 bases and 7 bases, with 11 bases remaining between them. This CDR3 has 14 amino acids. CDR3 sequence (DNA): TGTGCCAGCAGCGTAGCCAGGGGCGCTAATGAGCAGTTCTTC. It codes for CASSVARGANEQFF. The whole variable domain, filled in from reference TRBV9 and TRBJ2-1, reads DSGVTQTPKHLITATGQRVTLRCSPRSGDLSVYWYQQSLDQGLQFLIQYYNGEERAKGNILERFSAQQFPDLHSELNLSSLELGDSALYFCASSVARGANEQFFGPGTRLTVL.

This clonotype was observed many times. This chain joins TRBV9 and TRBJ2-3; 10 nucleotides agree with TRBD2. With 4 bases clipped from V and 0 bases from J, the junction kept 5 bases outside the gene matches. In germline, CDR1 is SGDLS, CDR2 YYNGEE. The CDR3 has 16 residues. CDR3 DNA sequence: TGTGCCAGCAGCATAGGACTAGCGGCTAGCACAGATACGCAGTATTTT. This gives the protein CASSIGLAASTDTQYF.

V usage is TRBV19 and J usage is TRBJ2-5; D ambiguous. CDR1 is LNHDA and CDR2 is SQIVND in the germline V gene (reference sequence). V was cut by 5 bases and J by 2 bases, with 12 bases left in between. This CDR3 is built from 14 residues. CDR3 coding DNA: TGTGCCAGTAGTGACCGGAAAACTCAAGAGACCCAGTACTTC. Protein product: CASSDRKTQETQYF.